The rows below give T cell receptor beta chains drawn from one sample of a study of identical twins. Each CDR3 protein is one row after TCRdb ran MiXCR on the 5' RACE reads. Here the sample spans more than 400,000 distinct CDR3 sequences, roughly 15% being singletons. These data are also associated with another study on yellow fever vaccine responses in identical twins.

Sequenced input: CD4+ T cells sorted from blood. The source is a woman younger than 35 in good health. Both conserved end residues are part of each CDR3. The order of the fields is D gene, CDR3 length, V gene, J gene, clone size, CDR3 DNA, CDR3 protein. A D gene is named only where the DNA matches it firmly. Size is omitted from some rows. Given values are once, few, many or a class for expanded clones.

D: NA; length: 12; V: TRBV20-1; J: TRBJ2-1; size: NA; DNA: TGCAGTGCTAGAAACTCAAGGGGTGAGCAGTTCTTC; CDR3: CSARNSRGEQFF
D: NA; length: 13; V: TRBV12-3/TRBV12-4; J: TRBJ1-5; size: many; DNA: TGTGCCAGCAGTTTAGCGGAGAGTCAGCCCCAGCATTTT; CDR3: CASSLAESQPQHF
D: TRBD1; length: 16; V: TRBV12-3/TRBV12-4; J: TRBJ2-7; size: few; DNA: TGTGCCAGCAGACCACACCGGGACAGGGGGACCTACGAGCAGTACTTC; CDR3: CASRPHRDRGTYEQYF
D: NA; length: 13; V: TRBV12-3/TRBV12-4; J: TRBJ2-5; size: NA; DNA: TGTGCCAGCAGGGAGGGACCGGAGGGGACCCAGTACTTC; CDR3: CASREGPEGTQYF
D: TRBD1; length: 17; V: TRBV5-1; J: TRBJ2-6; size: NA; DNA: TGCGCCAGCAGCTCCGGACAGGGTTGGTCGGGGGCCAACGTCCTGACTTTC; CDR3: CASSSGQGWSGANVLTF
D: TRBD2; length: 15; V: TRBV12-3/TRBV12-4; J: TRBJ2-7; size: NA; DNA: TGTGCCAGCAGTTCGCGGACTAGAGGTACCTACGAGCAGTACTTC; CDR3: CASSSRTRGTYEQYF
D: TRBD2; length: 18; V: TRBV10-3; J: TRBJ2-2; size: NA; DNA: TGTGCCATCAGTGACCCAGGACTAGCGGACCTAAACACCGGGGAGCTGTTTTTT; CDR3: CAISDPGLADLNTGELFF
D: NA; length: 14; V: TRBV28; J: TRBJ2-1; size: many; DNA: TGTGCCAGCAGTTCCCCGACAGGTTCGAATGAGCAGTTCTTC; CDR3: CASSSPTGSNEQFF
D: NA; length: 17; V: TRBV7-8; J: TRBJ2-4; size: many; DNA: TGTGCCAGCAGCTTAGTCGCAGGGGCGGTAGCCAAAAACATTCAGTACTTC; CDR3: CASSLVAGAVAKNIQYF
D: NA; length: 18; V: TRBV6-5; J: TRBJ1-3; size: NA; DNA: TGTGCCAGCAGTTACTCGGATTTTAGTCGACAGTTAGGAAACACCATATATTTT; CDR3: CASSYSDFSRQLGNTIYF
D: TRBD1; length: 15; V: TRBV19; J: TRBJ1-1; size: NA; DNA: TGTGCCAGTAGTACCCATCGGACAGGGCAAAATGAAGCTTTCTTT; CDR3: CASSTHRTGQNEAFF